The T cell receptor beta chain described here comes from a study of CD8 T cells in Susac syndrome. Study in general: Eight or nine of the sequenced Susac syndrome patients were in remission, and more than 5 had active disease. Patients with Susac syndrome were, at the time of blood collection, therapy-naive, maintained on corticosteroids, or maintained on intravenous immunoglobulin alone.

Reverse transcription of about 0.45 to 1 ug RNA was carried out with random hexamers. The CDR3 of TCR beta was amplified by immunoSEQ multiplex PCR across 54 Vbeta and 13 Jbeta. TCRdb recomputed calls from the immunoSEQ multiplex PCR reads with MiXCR, one row per CDR3 protein. Of about 90,000 distinct CDR3 sequences in the sample, approximately 96% were seen once. Trimming left V 7 bases short and J 0 bases short, with 16 bases between. CDR1 is SQVTM, CDR2 ANQGSEA, per germline. The CDR3 length is 15 residues. V and J are TRBV29-1 and TRBJ1-5; tentatively, D is TRBD1 (5 bases). The sample was CD8+ T cells from PBMCs. The TCR comes from a human donor with Susac syndrome. CDR3 in amino acids: CSARGGAGSNQPQHF. The CDR3 nucleotides read TGCAGCGCTCGGGGAGGGGCGGGTAGCAATCAGCCCCAGCATTTT. Together with reference TRBV29-1 and TRBJ1-5, the CDR3 gives the full variable domain: SAVISQKPSRDICQRGTSLTIQCQVDSQVTMMFWYRQQPGQSLTLIATANQGSEATYESGFVIDKFPISRPNLTFSTLTVSNMSPEDSSIYLCSARGGAGSNQPQHFGDGTRLSIL.